Listed below are T cell receptor beta chains from one sample, sequenced in a study of blood T cells in healthy people across ages. One entry per CDR3 protein, called by TCRdb with MiXCR from the 5' RACE reads. This repertoire shows roughly 500,000 distinct CDR3 sequences, about 25% found once; its top ten account for about 18%. The sequenced material came from blood. The source is a woman in her sixties or seventies in good health. The CDR3 runs from the conserved cysteine through the conserved F or W. Each record gives: J gene, clone size, D gene, V gene, CDR3 protein, CDR3 DNA. The D gene is left open where the match is weak. Clone size is given for some rows only: seen once, a few or many times, or a class if the clone is expanded.

J: TRBJ2-1; size: NA; D: TRBD2; V: TRBV20-1; CDR3: CSARGSGIFSGDEQFF; DNA: TGCAGTGCTAGAGGTAGCGGGATCTTCAGTGGCGATGAGCAGTTCTTC
J: TRBJ1-2; size: many; D: NA; V: TRBV5-1; CDR3: CASSLERANYGYTF; DNA: TGTGCCAGCAGCTTAGAAAGGGCTAACTATGGCTACACCTTC
J: TRBJ1-1; size: NA; D: NA; V: TRBV19; CDR3: CASSEQPTEAFF; DNA: TGTGCCAGTAGTGAACAGCCCACTGAAGCTTTCTTT
J: TRBJ1-4; size: NA; D: TRBD1; V: TRBV29-1; CDR3: CSARTGAYEKLFF; DNA: TGCAGCGCGAGGACAGGGGCGTATGAAAAACTGTTTTTT
J: TRBJ1-2; size: few; D: NA; V: TRBV12-3/TRBV12-4; CDR3: CASISGTAYGYTF; DNA: TGTGCCAGCATCTCCGGAACGGCTTATGGCTACACCTTC
J: TRBJ1-4; size: NA; D: TRBD1; V: TRBV18; CDR3: CASSLGTGQYEKLFF; DNA: TGTGCCAGCTCACTCGGGACAGGACAATATGAAAAACTGTTTTTT
J: TRBJ2-5; size: few; D: NA; V: TRBV1; CDR3: CTSSPAEQTETQYF; DNA: TGCACCAGCAGCCCAGCGGAACAAACGGAGACCCAGTACTTC
J: TRBJ1-2; size: NA; D: NA; V: TRBV20-1; CDR3: CSASPRTYSQSNYGYTF; DNA: TGCAGTGCTAGCCCGAGGACATATAGCCAGTCTAACTATGGCTACACCTTC
J: TRBJ2-5; size: few; D: TRBD1; V: TRBV7-2; CDR3: CASSSGTAKVATQYF; DNA: TGTGCCAGCAGCTCCGGGACAGCCAAAGTCGCGACCCAGTACTTC
J: TRBJ2-5; size: few; D: NA; V: TRBV29-1; CDR3: CSVRTSPRETQHF; DNA: TGCAGCGTAAGGACATCCCCGAGGGAGACCCAGCACTTC
J: TRBJ1-1; size: NA; D: NA; V: TRBV12-5; CDR3: CASGSHLAGTEAFF; DNA: TGTGCTAGTGGTTCTCACTTAGCGGGCACTGAAGCTTTCTTT
J: TRBJ2-6; size: NA; D: NA; V: TRBV13; CDR3: CASSSRDGIAGANVLTF; DNA: TGTGCCAGCAGCTCAAGGGACGGGATAGCTGGGGCCAACGTCCTGACTTTC
J: TRBJ1-4; size: NA; D: NA; V: TRBV7-9; CDR3: CASSPMPGVDRDGNEKLFF; DNA: TGTGCCAGCAGCCCGATGCCGGGTGTGGACCGGGACGGGAATGAAAAACTGTTTTTT
J: TRBJ1-4; size: NA; D: NA; V: TRBV21-1; CDR3: CASSKGTGDRKLFF; DNA: TGTGCCAGCAGCAAAGGGACAGGGGACAGAAAACTGTTTTTT
J: TRBJ2-1; size: few; D: TRBD2; V: TRBV20-1; CDR3: CSALTLAGSSYNEQFF; DNA: TGCAGTGCTCTTACATTAGCGGGGAGCTCCTACAATGAGCAGTTCTTC
J: TRBJ1-2; size: few; D: TRBD1; V: TRBV12-3/TRBV12-4; CDR3: CASSFGTGGVRMDGYTF; DNA: TGTGCCAGCAGTTTCGGGACAGGGGGAGTCAGAATGGATGGCTACACCTTC
J: TRBJ1-5; size: NA; D: NA; V: TRBV3-1; CDR3: CASGQGAQPQHF; DNA: TGTGCTAGCGGGCAGGGAGCTCAGCCCCAGCATTTT
J: TRBJ1-6; size: many; D: NA; V: TRBV12-3/TRBV12-4; CDR3: CASSRNSPLHF; DNA: TGTGCCAGCAGCCGTAATTCACCCCTCCACTTT